This paragraph covers one TCR beta chain sequence. Its antigen remains unidentified. The entry originates in a study of siplizumab effects on memory and regulatory T cells. Study observations and caveats: Naive T cells were seemingly more diverse than memory cells, and major contributions to the alloresponse seemed to be made by them.

Germline lookup yields CDR1 MNHNS and CDR2 SASEGT. Trimming cost V 3 bases and J 2 bases, with 15 bases left between them. The CDR3 is 16 residues long. TCRdb's copy holds only in-frame clones and misses some; the assay was immunoSEQ multiplex PCR. The sample holds about 50,000 clones; about 90% are singletons and the top ten take less than 0.35%. This clonotype was sampled from a human donor in good health. Input material: naive CD8+ T cells sorted from blood. The gene calls are TRBV6-1 and TRBJ2-3; D may be TRBD2 (6 bases). CDR3 sequence: CASSDKTRRLTDTQYF. CDR3 sequence (DNA): TGTGCCAGCAGTGATAAGACTAGACGACTCACAGATACGCAGTATTTT.